The 24 T cell receptor beta chains listed next were all sequenced from one sample in a study of OX40 agonist ivuxolimab in advanced cancers. Here immunoSEQ multiplex PCR was the method, and the copy in TCRdb shows in-frame clones only, minus some. This table has 70,000 to 90,000 clones, roughly 89% appearing once. The specimen comprised CD4+ or CD8+ T cells sorted from blood, sampled in a trial of the OX40 agonist ivuxolimab. The receptors were sampled from an adult with an advanced solid tumor such as melanoma, head and neck, liver or kidney cancer.

This clone has just a few counts. The V gene is TRBV7-9, the J gene TRBJ1-5; D is ambiguous. V gave up 1 base and J gave up 1 base, with 8 bases separating them. The length of the CDR3 is 15 residues. Germline loops: CDR1 SEHNR, CDR2 FQNEAQ (reference sequence). The CDR3 here is CASSLGAGSNQPQHF. DNA for the CDR3: TGTGCCAGCAGCTTAGGGGCTGGGAGCAATCAGCCCCAGCATTTT.

The chain couples TRBV5-1 to TRBJ2-5, with 15 nucleotides matching TRBD2. The germline CDR1 and CDR2 sequences are SGHRS and YFSETQ. The trim removed 0 bases at V and 5 bases at J, leaving 11 bases unmatched. This CDR3 has 19 residues. CDR3 coding DNA: TGCGCCAGCAGCTTGGCCATGAGGACTAGCGGGGGGGCCGAGGAGACCCAGTACTTC. Translating gives CASSLAMRTSGGAEETQYF.

The chain couples TRBV10-3 to TRBJ1-2; D gene uncertain. The CDR3 has 13 amino acids. V lost 2 bases and J 8 bases, leaving 12 bases between the germline ends. Per the germline V gene, CDR1 is ENHRY and CDR2 is SYGVKD. The CDR3 reads CAISETGLGGYTF. CDR3 in DNA: TGTGCCATCAGTGAGACCGGGCTGGGGGGCTACACCTTC.

This chain uses TRBV5-1 with TRBJ2-5; 7 bases are a match to TRBD2. The J call is in doubt because the DNA end fits TRBJ2-7 better. The CDR3 sequence is 14 residues long. Germline V gene lookup returns CDR1 SGHRS and CDR2 YFSETQ. The CDR3 protein is CASSVTSGVREQYF. Written as DNA, the CDR3 is TGCGCCAGCAGCGTGACGAGCGGGGTTCGCGAGCAGTACTTC.

The chain has TRBV28 and TRBJ1-5; D is perhaps TRBD1 (6 bases). Trimming stripped 7 bases from V and 0 bases from J, with 22 bases between. From germline, CDR1 is MDHEN and CDR2 SYDVKM. CDR3 size: 18 residues. The CDR3 DNA reads as TGTGCCAGCACCGCACACTTCGGACAGTCCTATAGCAATCAGCCCCAGCATTTT. As protein: CASTAHFGQSYSNQPQHF.

The chain has TRBV28 and TRBJ1-4; 8 bases are shared with TRBD1. Germline lookup yields CDR1 MDHEN and CDR2 SYDVKM. CDR3 length equals 14 residues. Trimming took 4 bases from V and 5 from J; bases not matched to a gene: 3. CDR3 coding DNA: TGTGCCAGCAGTTCAGGGGGCGGGAATGAAAAACTGTTTTTT. It codes for CASSSGGGNEKLFF.

This clone has just one count. This sequence joins TRBV6-5 and TRBJ2-1; 9 bases are shared with TRBD2. Unmatched junction bases numbered 7, after V lost 2 bases and J lost 8 bases. Germline V gene sequence: CDR1 MNHEY, CDR2 SVGAGI. This CDR3 has 15 amino acids. The CDR3 spells CASSYVAGGPYEQFF. CDR3 DNA: TGTGCCAGCAGTTACGTCGCGGGGGGGCCCTATGAGCAGTTCTTC.

V and J are TRBV6-5 and TRBJ1-4, with D perhaps matching TRBD1 (6 bases). V gave up 6 bases and J gave up 7 bases, with 9 bases separating them. Germline V gene sequence: CDR1 MNHEY, CDR2 SVGAGI. CDR3 length: 12 amino acids. The DNA for the CDR3 is TGTGCCAGCAGAGCACAGGGTGAAAAACTGTTTTTT. Translated, it gives CASRAQGEKLFF.

V and J are TRBV6-6 and TRBJ2-7; TRBD1 agrees at 8 bases. Germline V gene sequence: CDR1 MNHNY, CDR2 SVGAGI (reference sequence). The V and J ends lost 6 bases and 1 base, in that order; junction bases with no gene match: 2. The CDR3 extends over 13 amino acids. The CDR3 DNA reads as TGTGCCAGCAGGCGGACAGGGTCCTACGAGCAGTACTTC. Protein product: CASRRTGSYEQYF.

This chain links TRBV4-1 with TRBJ2-3; possibly TRBD2 for D (6 bases). The germline gives CDR1 MGHRA, CDR2 YSYEKL. The CDR3 is made up of 17 amino acids. The V end was cut by 3 bases, the J end by 4 bases, with 20 bases between. The CDR3 region has the DNA TGCGCCAGCAGCCACCTCTTTGGGGGGACTGCGGCAGATACGCAGTATTTT. Protein product: CASSHLFGGTAADTQYF.

This chain joins TRBV18 and TRBJ2-1, with D uncertain. This CDR3 has 17 residues. Trimming stripped 3 bases from V and 1 base from J, with 16 bases between. Per germline, CDR1 KGHSH and CDR2 LQKENI. The CDR3 loop reads CASSPSTLLFSYNEQFF. The DNA for the CDR3 is TGTGCCAGCTCACCGTCGACTCTCCTTTTTTCCTACAATGAGCAGTTCTTC. The whole variable domain, filled in from reference TRBV18 and TRBJ2-1, reads NAGVMQNPRHLVRRRGQEARLRCSPMKGHSHVYWYRQLPEEGLKFMVYLQKENIIDESGMPKERFSAEFPKEGPSILRIQQVVRGDSAAYFCASSPSTLLFSYNEQFFGPGTRLTVL.

The rearrangement uses TRBV4-1 and TRBJ1-2, with TRBD1 identical over 8 bases. The germline V gene encodes CDR1 MGHRA and CDR2 YSYEKL. V was pared by 3 bases and J by 4 bases, with 10 bases of the junction left unmatched. CDR3 length equals 16 residues. CDR3 residues: CASSHAPTQGAYGYTF. The CDR3, as DNA: TGCGCCAGCAGCCACGCCCCAACCCAGGGGGCCTATGGCTACACCTTC.

J is TRBJ2-3 and V is TRBV6-5; D is unresolved. The CDR3 length is 11 residues. V lost 6 bases, J lost 8 bases, and 9 bases lay in between. Germline CDR1 reads MNHEY; CDR2 reads SVGAGI. CDR3 protein: CASSTGRTQYF. CDR3 DNA: TGTGCCAGCAGCACGGGTCGTACGCAGTATTTT.

The chain recombines TRBV5-1 with TRBJ2-5; tentative D call: TRBD2 (5 bases). Germline CDR1 is SGHRS and CDR2 is YFSETQ. Trimming took off 0 bases at V and 0 bases at J, with 12 bases between the two ends. CDR3 size: 16 residues. The CDR3 DNA sequence: TGCGCCAGCAGCTTGGTTCCAGCGGACCACCAAGAGACCCAGTACTTC. Translated: CASSLVPADHQETQYF.

This clone was seen only once. In DNA form, the CDR3 reads TGTGCCAGCAGCCCGGGGGGCAACAATGAGCAGTTCTTC. Translating gives CASSPGGNNEQFF. This sequence joins TRBV5-4 and TRBJ2-1; tentative D call: TRBD2 (7 bases). This CDR3 is 13 amino acids long. The V end was cut by 4 bases, the J end by 5 bases, with 10 bases between. CDR1 SGHNT and CDR2 YYREEE come from the germline V gene (reference sequence). The full variable domain, completed using reference TRBV5-4 and TRBJ2-1, is ETGVTQSPTHLIKTRGQQVTLRCSSQSGHNTVSWYQQALGQGPQFIFQYYREEENGRGNFPPRFSGLQFPNYSSELNVNALELDDSALYLCASSPGGNNEQFFGPGTRLTVL.

This chain connects TRBV27 to TRBJ2-4; no reliable D call. Trimming removed 3 bases from V and 4 bases from J, with 10 bases in between. The germline V gene has CDR1 MNHEY and CDR2 SMNVEV (reference sequence). The CDR3 sequence is 14 residues long. CDR3 in amino acids: CASSLYGAKNIQYF. CDR3 nucleotides: TGTGCCAGCAGTTTGTATGGTGCAAAAAACATTCAGTACTTC.

The chain couples TRBV5-1 to TRBJ1-2, with D unresolved. In germline, CDR1 is SGHRS, CDR2 YFSETQ. This CDR3 has 17 amino acids. V lost 2 bases to trimming and J lost 0 bases, with 17 bases between them. The CDR3 sequence: CASSFNPEARANYGYTF. The CDR3 DNA reads TGCGCCAGCAGCTTCAATCCCGAGGCCAGAGCTAACTATGGCTACACCTTC.

V is TRBV2 and J is TRBJ2-7; perhaps D is TRBD1 or TRBD2 (7 bases each). This CDR3 is 16 amino acids long. V lost 5 bases, J lost 2 bases, and 19 bases lay in between. The germline gives CDR1 SNHLY, CDR2 FYNNEI. CDR3 bases: TGTGCCAGCAGTCCAGGGGGGGCCGATAACACCTACGAGCAGTACTTC. Translated, it gives CASSPGGADNTYEQYF.

This chain connects TRBV6-5 to TRBJ2-1; 14 bases are a match to TRBD2. This CDR3 spans 14 amino acids. V lost 6 bases to trimming and J lost 7 bases; unmatched junction nucleotides: 2. Germline CDR1 reads MNHEY; CDR2 reads SVGAGI. The CDR3, as DNA: TGTGCCAGCAGCAGACTAGCGGGAGGGAATGAGCAGTTCTTC. Translation gives CASSRLAGGNEQFF.

The genes are TRBV10-3 and TRBJ2-7; 13 positions match TRBD2. Germline CDR1 is ENHRY and CDR2 is SYGVKD. Losses at the gene ends were 6 bases for V and 4 bases for J; bases not matched to a gene: 3. The CDR3 is 14 amino acids. The CDR3: CAISPGLAGYEQYF. Here the CDR3 DNA reads TGTGCCATCAGCCCGGGACTAGCGGGATACGAGCAGTACTTC.

This chain connects TRBV29-1 to TRBJ2-3; possibly TRBD2 for D (6 bases). Per the germline V gene, CDR1 is SQVTM and CDR2 is ANQGSEA. The CDR3 is 13 amino acids. The ends were cut back, 6 bases at V and 1 base at J, with 11 bases in the middle. The CDR3 DNA follows: TGCAGCGTCGCCCCGGGGGGCACAGATACGCAGTATTTT. Its translation: CSVAPGGTDTQYF.

The chain links TRBV5-3 to TRBJ2-7; D is uncertain. TRBV5-3 is identified as an open reading frame with a role that is uncertain. The CDR3 extends over 12 amino acids. With 8 bases removed from V and 3 bases from J, the gap between germline ends came to 12 bases. The CDR3 loop is CASSRGSYEQYF. DNA for the CDR3: TGTGCCAGCAGCCGAGGAAGCTACGAGCAGTACTTC.

V gene TRBV13 combines with J gene TRBJ1-1; no clear D. The CDR3 contains 14 residues. The V gene's germline CDR1 is PRHDT and CDR2 FYEKMQ (reference sequence). The ends were cut back, 5 bases at V and 6 bases at J, with 16 bases in the middle. Written as DNA, the CDR3 is TGTGCCAGCAGCACCCGCGGACGGTCCCCTGAAGCTTTCTTT. Translated: CASSTRGRSPEAFF.

The V call is TRBV29-1, the J call TRBJ1-1, with D hard to call. Germline loops: CDR1 SQVTM, CDR2 ANQGSEA. V was shortened by 3 bases and J by 3 bases, with 14 bases between the two germline ends. This CDR3 comprises 14 residues. CDR3 sequence reads: CSVERATGDTEAFF. The CDR3 bases are TGCAGCGTTGAGCGGGCCACTGGGGACACTGAAGCTTTCTTT.